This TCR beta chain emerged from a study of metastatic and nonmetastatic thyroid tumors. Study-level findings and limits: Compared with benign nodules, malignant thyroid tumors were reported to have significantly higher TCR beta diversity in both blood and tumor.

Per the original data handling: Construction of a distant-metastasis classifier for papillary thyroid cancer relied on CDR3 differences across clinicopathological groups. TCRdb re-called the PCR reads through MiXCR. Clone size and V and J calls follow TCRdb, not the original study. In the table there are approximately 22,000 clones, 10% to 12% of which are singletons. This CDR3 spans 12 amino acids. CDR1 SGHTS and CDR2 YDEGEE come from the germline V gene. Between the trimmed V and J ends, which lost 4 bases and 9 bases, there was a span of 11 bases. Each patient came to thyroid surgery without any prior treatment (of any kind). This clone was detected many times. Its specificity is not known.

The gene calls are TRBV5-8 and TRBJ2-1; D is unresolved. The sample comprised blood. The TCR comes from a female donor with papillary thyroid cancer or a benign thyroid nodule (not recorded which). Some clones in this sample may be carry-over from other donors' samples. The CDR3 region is CASSLSGFEQFF. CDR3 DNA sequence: TGTGCCAGCAGCCTGAGTGGTTTTGAGCAGTTCTTC.